Listed below are T cell receptor beta chains from one sample, sequenced in a study of blood T cells in healthy people across ages. TCRdb processed the 5' RACE reads anew with MiXCR; each CDR3 protein has one entry. The sample carries approximately 1.5 million distinct CDR3 sequences, 42% recorded once. Sequencing used blood. Receptors were obtained from a woman between 18 and 30 years old in good health. CDR3s include the opening cysteine and the closing phenylalanine or tryptophan. Each record gives: CDR3 protein, CDR3 DNA, V gene, clone size, D gene, J gene. A D gene is named only where the DNA matches it firmly. Expanded clones are given a class, and other clones once, few, many or no size at all.

CDR3: CASSALGGFVNTEAFF; DNA: TGTGCCAGCAGTGCTCTGGGCGGGTTCGTGAACACTGAAGCTTTCTTT; V: TRBV6-1; size: NA; D: NA; J: TRBJ1-1
CDR3: CASSPGSWVGYTF; DNA: TGCGCCAGCAGCCCAGGTTCCTGGGTTGGCTACACCTTC; V: TRBV4-1; size: NA; D: NA; J: TRBJ1-2
CDR3: CAIRGTGGGEAFF; DNA: TGTGCCATCAGGGGGACAGGGGGAGGTGAAGCTTTCTTT; V: TRBV10-3; size: few; D: TRBD1; J: TRBJ1-1
CDR3: CSVLFTPNTEAFF; DNA: TGCAGCGTTCTCTTTACCCCGAACACTGAAGCTTTCTTT; V: TRBV29-1; size: NA; D: NA; J: TRBJ1-1
CDR3: CASSPRIDTEAFF; DNA: TGTGCCAGCAGTCCGCGTATCGACACTGAAGCTTTCTTT; V: TRBV28; size: NA; D: NA; J: TRBJ1-1
CDR3: CASSSPSARADEQFF; DNA: TGCGCCAGCAGCTCACCTAGCGCTAGGGCGGATGAGCAGTTCTTC; V: TRBV4-3; size: NA; D: NA; J: TRBJ2-1
CDR3: CASSLRLTSANYGYTF; DNA: TGTGCCAGCAGCCTCCGACTGACTTCAGCTAACTATGGCTACACCTTC; V: TRBV7-9; size: NA; D: NA; J: TRBJ1-2
CDR3: CASSPGQGAGEAFF; DNA: TGTGCCAGCAGCCCGGGACAGGGGGCGGGTGAAGCTTTCTTT; V: TRBV11-2; size: NA; D: TRBD1; J: TRBJ1-1
CDR3: CASSQAQGTEQYF; DNA: TGTGCCAGCAGCCAAGCGCAGGGTACCGAGCAGTACTTC; V: TRBV3-1; size: few; D: NA; J: TRBJ2-7
CDR3: CSARSSGQPRHF; DNA: TGCAGTGCTAGGTCCTCTGGTCAGCCCCGGCATTTT; V: TRBV20-1; size: NA; D: NA; J: TRBJ1-5
CDR3: CASSLRGGFYTEAFF; DNA: TGTGCCAGCAGTTTACGGGGCGGGTTCTACACTGAAGCTTTCTTT; V: TRBV28; size: NA; D: NA; J: TRBJ1-1
CDR3: CASSERETYNEQFF; DNA: TGTGCCAGCAGTGAGCGGGAGACCTACAATGAGCAGTTCTTC; V: TRBV27; size: NA; D: TRBD2; J: TRBJ2-1
CDR3: CASKPGNMAPYNSPLHF; DNA: TGTGCCAGCAAGCCGGGGAACATGGCCCCCTATAATTCACCCCTCCACTTT; V: TRBV12-3/TRBV12-4; size: NA; D: NA; J: TRBJ1-6
CDR3: CASSPRQGRPDYGYTF; DNA: TGTGCCAGCAGCCCCCGACAGGGCCGCCCTGACTATGGCTACACCTTC; V: TRBV7-9; size: NA; D: TRBD1; J: TRBJ1-2
CDR3: CASSLRTSAMYEQYF; DNA: TGTGCCAGCAGTTTACGGACTAGCGCTATGTACGAGCAGTACTTC; V: TRBV28; size: NA; D: TRBD2; J: TRBJ2-7
CDR3: CASRSLAGEQFF; DNA: TGTGCCAGCAGGTCCCTTGCAGGTGAGCAGTTCTTC; V: TRBV6-5; size: few; D: NA; J: TRBJ2-1
CDR3: CASSLALAGGFYEQYF; DNA: TGTGCCAGCAGCTTAGCGTTAGCGGGAGGGTTCTACGAGCAGTACTTC; V: TRBV7-9; size: many; D: TRBD2; J: TRBJ2-7
CDR3: CASSPQSLGPQFF; DNA: TGTGCCAGCAGCCCACAATCACTAGGGCCGCAGTTCTTC; V: TRBV7-2; size: few; D: NA; J: TRBJ2-1
CDR3: CSVRFGVNYEQYF; DNA: TGCAGCGTGCGTTTTGGGGTAAATTACGAGCAGTACTTC; V: TRBV29-1; size: few; D: NA; J: TRBJ2-7
CDR3: CASSFGAWNTEAFF; DNA: TGCGCCAGCAGCTTCGGGGCTTGGAACACTGAAGCTTTCTTT; V: TRBV5-1; size: NA; D: NA; J: TRBJ1-1
CDR3: CAISESATAPEEQFF; DNA: TGTGCCATCAGTGAGTCCGCGACAGCGCCGGAAGAGCAGTTCTTC; V: TRBV10-3; size: few; D: NA; J: TRBJ2-1
CDR3: CASSTDTGAYNEQFF; DNA: TGTGCCAGCAGTACGGACACAGGGGCCTACAATGAGCAGTTCTTC; V: TRBV27; size: NA; D: TRBD1; J: TRBJ2-1
CDR3: CSAPDSSYEQYF; DNA: TGCAGTGCTCCAGACTCCTCCTACGAGCAGTACTTC; V: TRBV20-1; size: many; D: NA; J: TRBJ2-7
CDR3: CASSLVGRADETQYF; DNA: TGTGCCAGCAGCTTAGTCGGGAGGGCCGATGAGACCCAGTACTTC; V: TRBV27; size: NA; D: TRBD2; J: TRBJ2-5
CDR3: CASSSSGLASTDTQYF; DNA: TGTGCCAGCAGCTCGTCGGGACTAGCGAGCACAGATACGCAGTATTTT; V: TRBV7-9; size: NA; D: TRBD2; J: TRBJ2-3
CDR3: CASSLRGVTLNTEAFF; DNA: TGCGCCAGCAGCTTGCGGGGTGTGACCCTGAACACTGAAGCTTTCTTT; V: TRBV5-1; size: NA; D: NA; J: TRBJ1-1
CDR3: CSAVDRGRFDGYTF; DNA: TGCAGTGCCGTCGACAGGGGGCGGTTTGATGGCTACACCTTC; V: TRBV20-1; size: NA; D: TRBD1; J: TRBJ1-2
CDR3: CASSYLGRTNQPQHF; DNA: TGTGCCAGCAGTTACCTCGGCAGGACGAATCAGCCCCAGCATTTT; V: TRBV6-2/TRBV6-3; size: NA; D: NA; J: TRBJ1-5
CDR3: CASSYSSAAYSNQPQHF; DNA: TGTGCCAGCAGTTACTCGTCGGCAGCTTATAGCAATCAGCCCCAGCATTTT; V: TRBV6-2/TRBV6-3; size: few; D: NA; J: TRBJ1-5
CDR3: CASSQGVPGTFF; DNA: TGTGCCAGCAGCCAAGGAGTACCAGGAACTTTCTTT; V: TRBV3-1; size: NA; D: NA; J: TRBJ1-1
CDR3: CASSSGTSLETQYF; DNA: TGTGCCAGCAGCTCCGGGACTAGTTTAGAGACCCAGTACTTC; V: TRBV7-9; size: few; D: TRBD2; J: TRBJ2-5